One and the same sample provided the 2 T cell receptor beta chains below, sequenced in a study of cytomegalovirus exposure and HLA in healthy donors. With 60 Vbeta and 13 Jbeta primers, the PCR was carried out. Measured with immunoSEQ multiplex PCR; TCRdb has only the in-frame clones, and not every one. Its clone listing holds 100,000 or so clones. The source material was PBMCs. The receptor set was obtained from a man aged 50 to 59 in good health and CMV-seronegative.

This chain links TRBV5-6 with TRBJ1-1; 7 bases map to TRBD1. This CDR3 comprises 16 residues. Germline V gene data show CDR1 as SGHDT and CDR2 as YYEEEE. J gave up 3 bases and V 4 bases, and 12 bases lay outside the gene matches. The CDR3 bases are TGTGCCAGCAGCCCCGACAGGGCGATCGGGGACACTGAAGCTTTCTTT. The encoded protein is CASSPDRAIGDTEAFF.

The chain combines TRBV7-2 with TRBJ1-2; D possibly corresponds to TRBD1 (5 bases). CDR1 SGHTA and CDR2 FQGNSA come from the germline V gene. The CDR3 runs to 13 residues. V was clipped by 8 bases and J by 2 bases, with 12 bases between them. The DNA for the CDR3 is TGTGCCAGCGTATACAAGGGGAACTATGGCTACACCTTC. As protein: CASVYKGNYGYTF.